Listed below are T cell receptor beta chains from one sample, sequenced in a study of monozygotic twins with inflammatory bowel disease. TCRdb re-called the 5' RACE reads; one entry per CDR3 protein, DNA not given. The sample data list about 350,000 distinct CDR3 sequences. What was sequenced was blood. Receptors originate from a human donor with ulcerative colitis or Crohn's disease, or a healthy co-twin of an affected twin (not recorded which). The CDR3 runs from the conserved cysteine through the conserved F or W. Each record gives: J gene, V gene, CDR3 protein.

>TRBJ2-5|TRBV4-1
CASSQGDTQETQYF
>TRBJ2-7|TRBV19
CASSMGLAGDSYEQYF
>TRBJ1-1|TRBV27
CASSFREKNTEAFF
>TRBJ2-2|TRBV12-3/TRBV12-4
CASRQIPTGELFF
>TRBJ2-5|TRBV6-6
CASSTGASETQYF
>TRBJ2-1|TRBV11-1
CASSLNPLGEGAGLNEQFF
>TRBJ2-1|TRBV20-1
CSASGGASNEQFF
>TRBJ2-7|TRBV5-1
CASSLTVGPYEQYF
>TRBJ2-1|TRBV6-5
CASSRTRENEQFF
>TRBJ2-1|TRBV10-3
CAISSLTGYNEQFF